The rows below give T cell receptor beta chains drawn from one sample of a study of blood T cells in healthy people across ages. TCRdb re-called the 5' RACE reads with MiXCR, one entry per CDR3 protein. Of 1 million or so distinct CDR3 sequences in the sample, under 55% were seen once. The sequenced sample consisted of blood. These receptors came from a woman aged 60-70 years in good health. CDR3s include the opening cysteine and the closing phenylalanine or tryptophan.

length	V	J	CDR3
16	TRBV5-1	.	CASSTASGRLTYEQYF
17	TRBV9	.	CASSPNGGRTSYNEQYF
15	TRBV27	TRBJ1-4	CASSLSPATNEKLFF
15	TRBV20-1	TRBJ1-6	CSARGGVSYKSPLHF
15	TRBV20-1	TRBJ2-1	CSATSDRSSYNEQFF
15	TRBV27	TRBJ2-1	CASSLYLAGGDEQFF
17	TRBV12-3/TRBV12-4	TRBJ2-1	CASSLGRAREFHNEQFF
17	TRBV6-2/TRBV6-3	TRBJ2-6	CASSPGTGGKGANVLTF
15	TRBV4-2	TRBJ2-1	CASTVLAGDYNEQFF
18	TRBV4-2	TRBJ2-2	CASSKFTTSGGTTGELFF
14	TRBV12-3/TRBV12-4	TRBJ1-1	CASSSRMSYSEAFF
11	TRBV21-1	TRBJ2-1	CASKGDNEQFF
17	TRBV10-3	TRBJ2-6	CAISEWDGGSGANVLTF
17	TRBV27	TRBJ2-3	CASSFRGLANVPDTQYF
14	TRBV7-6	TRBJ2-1	CASSLRLASNEQFF
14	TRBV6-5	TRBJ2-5	CASSYGLGQEAQYF
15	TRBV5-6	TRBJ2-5	CASSLGDREYNEQYF
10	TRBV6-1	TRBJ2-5	CASRDFEQYF
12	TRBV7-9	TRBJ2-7	CASSLQGTGQYF
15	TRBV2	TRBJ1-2	CASSGIQLANYGYTF
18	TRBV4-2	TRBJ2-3	CASSEGGAGGRVTDTQYF
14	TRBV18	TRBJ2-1	CASSPGSVNNEQFF
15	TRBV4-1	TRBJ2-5	CASSRGELTKETQYF
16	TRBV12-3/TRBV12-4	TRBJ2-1	CASIPRGAGSYNEQFF
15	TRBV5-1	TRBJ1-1	CASSDLVAAGTEAFF
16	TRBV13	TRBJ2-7	CASSLGQGGGSYEQYF
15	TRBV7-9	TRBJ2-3	CASSLGRLNTDTQYF
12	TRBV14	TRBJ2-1	CASSRTGHEQFF
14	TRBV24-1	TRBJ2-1	CATSSRDYYNEQFF
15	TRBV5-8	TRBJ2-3	CASSLGPGIGDTQYF
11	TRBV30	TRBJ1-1	CAWSRNTEAFF
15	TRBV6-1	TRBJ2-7	CASREGQTLAYEQYF
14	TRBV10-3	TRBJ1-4	CAISEGGTNEKLFF
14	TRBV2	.	CASIPQRELYEQYF
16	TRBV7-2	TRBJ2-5	CASSPAPGTAMGTQYF
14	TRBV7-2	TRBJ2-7	CASRVAGVQSRQYF
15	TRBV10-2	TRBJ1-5	CASRKDNRIIQPQHF
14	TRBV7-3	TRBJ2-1	CASSLQSGGGEQFF
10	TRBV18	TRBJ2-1	CASSGTEQFF
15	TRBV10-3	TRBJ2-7	CAISGVTSGTNEQYF
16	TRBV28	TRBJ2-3	CASSLASGRGTDTQYF